The TCR beta chain described here comes from a study of blood T cell repertoires in COVID-19. Overall study context: Italy, Spain and the United States were the sources of the convalescent and acute COVID-19 samples. T cells, B-cell-depleted T cells, or PBMCs provided the cDNA or gDNA that served as material.

The CDR3 contains 15 residues. The germline gives CDR1 SEHNR, CDR2 FQNEAQ (reference sequence). V lost 6 bases, J lost 4 bases, and 16 bases lay in between. Methods used by the authors: By means of reference gene primer amplification, nucleated cell counts were estimated. Assay used: immunoSEQ multiplex PCR; TCRdb lists only in-frame clones, some missing. V, J and clone size derive from that table, while D and trimming were established from the DNA sequence. Of hundreds of thousands of clones listed, roughly 88% are singletons. This TCR was recovered from a woman aged 25 to 39 with active or convalescent COVID-19. Sequencing used peripheral blood. The V gene is TRBV7-9, the J gene TRBJ1-3; D might be TRBD1 (6 bases). CDR3 DNA sequence: TGTGCCAGCAGGACAACAGGGCTAGAAGGAAACACCATATATTTT. Translation: CASRTTGLEGNTIYF.